This T cell receptor beta chain was sequenced for a study of blood T cell repertoires in COVID-19. TCRdb keeps only in-frame clones here, not all; method: immunoSEQ multiplex PCR. This sample has roughly 290,000 clones, with around 89% found just once. Germline-derived CDR1 and CDR2 are SGHDN and FVKESK. CDR3 length equals 12 residues. The V and J ends lost 1 base and 7 bases respectively, with 7 bases between them. What was sequenced was peripheral blood. The clonotype comes from a man aged 25 to 40 with acute or convalescent COVID-19. V and J are TRBV14 and TRBJ1-2; D not resolved. The CDR3 DNA is TGTGCCAGCAGCCAAGGCGGTTCTGGCTACACCTTC. Amino acid sequence: CASSQGGSGYTF.